A single TCR beta chain is shown here with its context. Its specificity is not known. This table comes from immunoSEQ multiplex PCR, and its TCRdb copy is limited to in-frame clones, with some not included. The table shows about 150,000 clones, with under 95% occurring only once. The entry originates in a study of T cell responses to AZD1222 COVID-19 vaccine. Notes on the study in general: After the peak T cell response, and only then, were repertoires sampled. Vaccination with two AZD1222 doses was followed by a rise in Spike-specific TCR breadth and depth. At 160-218 and 743-854, vaccine-associated CD4 TCRs were dominant, and they spanned spike. There were mostly white British donors and more females than males, and clonal diversity was possibly underestimated.

V gave up 4 bases and J gave up 8 bases; unmatched junction bases: 10. Germline V gene sequence: CDR1 SGHRS, CDR2 YFSETQ. CDR3 length: 14 residues. The clonotype was recovered from an adult in good health. This chain uses TRBV5-1 with TRBJ1-2; TRBD1 aligns across 8 bases. The input for sequencing was peripheral blood, taken on day 0 of AZD1222 vaccination. The CDR3 spells CASSPLTGEGGYTF. CDR3 DNA: TGCGCCAGCAGCCCGTTGACAGGGGAGGGGGGCTACACCTTC.